What follows describes a single T cell receptor (beta chain). These data come from a study of blood T cell repertoires in COVID-19. Across the whole study: Material from acute and convalescent COVID-19 was sourced from the United States, Italy and Spain. T cells, B-cell-depleted T cells, or PBMCs supplied cDNA or gDNA.

This CDR3 is built from 14 residues. Germline assignment: CDR1 KGHSH and CDR2 LQKENI. V shed 2 bases and J 4 bases; nucleotides not matched to a gene: 3. Per the original data handling: Reference gene primer amplification in the assay estimated nucleated cell counts. Generated by immunoSEQ multiplex PCR, the TCRdb table keeps only in-frame clones and is missing some. V, J and clone size reflect that table, while D and trimming were determined from the DNA. Of about 440,000 clones listed, around 89% are singletons. J is TRBJ2-3 and V is TRBV18, with 7 bases aligning to TRBD1. The sequence was obtained from a woman in her 50s with COVID-19, enrolled during active disease. The specimen was peripheral blood. DNA for the CDR3: TGTGCCAGCTCACCAACAGGGGCGGCAGATACGCAGTATTTT. Protein sequence: CASSPTGAADTQYF.